This T cell receptor beta chain derives from a study of T cell responses to AZD1222 COVID-19 vaccine. On the study more broadly: Second-dose groups at about 4 or about 12 weeks were pooled.

Findings of the study overall: The sample set comprised mostly white British donors with more females, and clonal diversity was possibly underestimated.

CDR1 KGHDR and CDR2 SFDVKD come from the germline V gene. This CDR3 has 16 amino acids. The V gene end was trimmed by 3 bases and the J gene end by 1 base; junction bases not matched to a gene: 3. Concerning this clone itself: What it binds is not known.

Produced via immunoSEQ multiplex PCR; TCRdb's table is partial and in-frame only. The sample contains under 150,000 clones, around 88% of which appear only once. V gene TRBV24-1 combines with J gene TRBJ2-3; 10 bases map to TRBD1. The specimen comprised peripheral blood, sampled on day 0 of AZD1222 vaccination. The receptor's source is an adult in good health. This CDR3 reads CATSDAGQGGTDTQYF. Here the CDR3 DNA reads TGTGCCACCAGTGATGCCGGACAGGGGGGCACAGATACGCAGTATTTT.